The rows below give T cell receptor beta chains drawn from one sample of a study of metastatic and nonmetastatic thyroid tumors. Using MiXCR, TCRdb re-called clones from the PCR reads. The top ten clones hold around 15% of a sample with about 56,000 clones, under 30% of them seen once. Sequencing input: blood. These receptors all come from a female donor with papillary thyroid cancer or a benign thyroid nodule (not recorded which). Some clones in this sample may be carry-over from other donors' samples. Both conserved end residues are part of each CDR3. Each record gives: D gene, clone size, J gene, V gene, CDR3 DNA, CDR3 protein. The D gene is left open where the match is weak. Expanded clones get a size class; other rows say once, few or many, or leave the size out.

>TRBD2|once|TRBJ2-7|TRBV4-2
TGTGCCAGCAGCCAAGCGACTAGCGGCCTCTACGAGCAGTACTTC
CASSQATSGLYEQYF
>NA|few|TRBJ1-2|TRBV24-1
TGTGCCACCAGTGAAGCTGGGGGCCCAGGCTACACCTTC
CATSEAGGPGYTF
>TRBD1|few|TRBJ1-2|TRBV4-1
TGCGCCAGCAGCCAAGAGGACAGGACGTATGGCTACACCTTC
CASSQEDRTYGYTF
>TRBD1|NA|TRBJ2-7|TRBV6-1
TGTGCCAGCAGTGAAGGAACATTCGGGACAGGGACTTACGAGCAGTACTTC
CASSEGTFGTGTYEQYF
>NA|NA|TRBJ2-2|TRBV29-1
TGCAGCGTCCAAACCAGGAACACCGGGGAGCTGTTTTTT
CSVQTRNTGELFF
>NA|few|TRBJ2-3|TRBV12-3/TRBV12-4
TGTGCCAGCAGGCCTCATTACGCAGATACGCAGTATTTT
CASRPHYADTQYF
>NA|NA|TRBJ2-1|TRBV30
TGTGCCTGGAGGGGACGCAGGGTGTCCTACAATGAGCAGTTCTTC
CAWRGRRVSYNEQFF
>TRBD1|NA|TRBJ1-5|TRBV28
TGTGCCAGCAGTTTAACTTGGACGGACAGGGTGAGAAACAATCAGCCCCAGCATTTT
CASSLTWTDRVRNNQPQHF
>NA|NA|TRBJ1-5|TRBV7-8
TGTGCCAGCAGCTATTTTAGGGATCAGCCCCAGCATTTT
CASSYFRDQPQHF
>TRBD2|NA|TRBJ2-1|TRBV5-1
TGCGCCAGCAGCTCCGGACTAGCGGGGGATGAGCAGTTCTTC
CASSSGLAGDEQFF
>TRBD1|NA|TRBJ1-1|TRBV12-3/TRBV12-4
TGTGCCAGCAGTCCAATACAGGGGGCTGAAGCTTTCTTT
CASSPIQGAEAFF
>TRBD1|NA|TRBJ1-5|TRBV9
TGTGCCAGCAGCGCAGAACAGGGGTATCAGCCCCAGCATTTT
CASSAEQGYQPQHF
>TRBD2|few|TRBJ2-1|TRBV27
TGTGCCAGCAAGGAGGGGGCGAGACTAGCGGGTATGGATGAGCAGTTCTTC
CASKEGARLAGMDEQFF
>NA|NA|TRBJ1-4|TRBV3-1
TGTGCCAGCAGCCCGGGACGGAATAATGAAAAACTGTTTTTT
CASSPGRNNEKLFF
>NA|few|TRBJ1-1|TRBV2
TGTGCCAGCTTGTGGGGCAGGGGCGTCACTGAAGCTTTCTTT
CASLWGRGVTEAFF
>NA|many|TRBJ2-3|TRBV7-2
TGTGCCAGCAGCGCCCGCCCCCCTGGAGCAGATACGCAGTATTTT
CASSARPPGADTQYF
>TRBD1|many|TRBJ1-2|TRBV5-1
TGCGCCAGCAGCCCCGGACAGGGTTTCGGTTATGGCTACACCTTC
CASSPGQGFGYGYTF
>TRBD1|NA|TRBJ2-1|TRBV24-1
TGTGCCACGGGGACAGGGTACAATGAGCAGTTCTTC
CATGTGYNEQFF
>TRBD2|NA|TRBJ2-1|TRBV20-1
TGCAGTGCTAGACCCGGGACTAGCCCTAGCAATGAGCAGTTCTTC
CSARPGTSPSNEQFF
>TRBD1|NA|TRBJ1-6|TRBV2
TGTGCCAGCAGTGAAAGGGGGGACAGCCCGAATTCACCCCTCCACTTT
CASSERGDSPNSPLHF
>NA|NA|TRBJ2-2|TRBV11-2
TGTGCCAGCAGCTTCGACGGGTCAGCCACCGGGGAGCTGTTTTTT
CASSFDGSATGELFF
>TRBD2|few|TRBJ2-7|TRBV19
TGTGCCAGTAGCCGCAGGGCCTCGGGACTAGCGGGAATGTTAAGCGAGCAGTACTTC
CASSRRASGLAGMLSEQYF
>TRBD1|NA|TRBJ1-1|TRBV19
TGTGCCAGTAGTTGGACAGGGGCGAACACTGAAGCTTTCTTT
CASSWTGANTEAFF
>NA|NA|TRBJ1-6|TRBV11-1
TGTGCCAGCAGCCAACAGGAGTATAATTCACCCCTCCACTTT
CASSQQEYNSPLHF
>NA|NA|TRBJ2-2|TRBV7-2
TGTGCCAGCGGGAGAGGCACCGGGGAGCTGTTTTTT
CASGRGTGELFF
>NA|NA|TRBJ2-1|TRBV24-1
TGTGCCACCAGTGATTTGAACAATGAGCAGTTCTTC
CATSDLNNEQFF